This passage covers 31 T cell receptor beta chains from one sample sequenced in a study of glioma-infiltrating T cells. Amplification of TCR alpha and beta CDR3 regions from RNA used iRepertoire nested multiplex PCR. MiXCR, applied by TCRdb to the multiplex PCR reads, yields one record per CDR3 protein. The repertoire holds over 90,000 distinct CDR3 sequences, around 29% seen once, with 40% to 55% in the top ten. Material for sequencing was glioma tissue, nonneoplastic brain tissue, or PBMCs (not recorded which). The receptors stem from a human donor with low-grade glioma or glioblastoma, undergoing nonglioma brain surgery, or in good health (not recorded which).

This clonotype was counted ten times or more. The chain is built from TRBV28 and TRBJ1-6; D call uncertain. Trimming took off 10 bases at V and 0 bases at J, with 13 bases between the two ends. The germline CDR1 and CDR2 sequences are MDHEN and SYDVKM. The CDR3 totals 15 residues. The CDR3 loop reads CAIRDRSSYNSPLHF. CDR3 bases: TGTGCCATTCGGGATCGGAGCTCCTATAATTCACCCCTCCACTTT. The full variable domain, completed using reference TRBV28 and TRBJ1-6, is DVKVTQSSRYLVKRTGEKVFLECVQDMDHENMFWYRQDPGLGLRLIYFSYDVKMKEKGDIPEGYSVSREKKERFSLILESASTNQTSMYLCAIRDRSSYNSPLHFGNGTRLTVT.

This clonotype was detected a few times. The rearrangement links TRBV5-5 to TRBJ1-1; no firm D call. Trimming shortened V by 3 bases and J by 2 bases, and 5 bases separated the two germline ends. This CDR3 contains 12 residues. CDR1 SGHKS and CDR2 YYEKEE come from the germline V gene (reference sequence). CDR3: CASSWSNTEAFF. CDR3 in DNA: TGTGCCAGCAGCTGGAGTAACACTGAAGCTTTCTTT.

In this sample, this clonotype turned up many times. V gene TRBV20-1 combines with J gene TRBJ1-2; tentatively, D is TRBD1 (6 bases). V gave up 4 bases and J gave up 8 bases, with 17 bases separating them. CDR1 and CDR2 (germline): DFQATT, SNEGSKA (reference sequence). The CDR3 contains 13 residues. Written as DNA, the CDR3 is TGCAGTGCTAATGTGAAGGGGGTGGGGGGCTACACCTTC. This codes for CSANVKGVGGYTF.

This clonotype showed up many times. This sequence joins TRBV7-2 and TRBJ2-3, with D maybe TRBD2 (7 bases). Germline-derived CDR1 and CDR2 are SGHTA and FQGNSA. V was pared by 1 base and J by 1 base, with 9 bases between. The CDR3 runs to 15 residues. CDR3 amino acids: CASSLEGGGTDTQYF. The CDR3 DNA reads as TGTGCCAGCAGCTTAGAGGGGGGGGGCACAGATACGCAGTATTTT.

Regarding this clonotype: Possible read error: a much larger clone is one base away. The rearrangement uses TRBV7-2 and TRBJ1-5; no firm D call. The V gene lost 5 bases and the J gene lost 5 bases, with 10 bases spanning the gap. CDR3 size: 13 residues. Germline values: CDR1 SGHTA, CDR2 FQGNSA. As DNA, the CDR3 is TGTGCCAGCAGCGGGATGAGGGATCAGCCCCAGCATTTT. Amino acids: CASSGMRDQPQHF.

This clonotype occurred many times. The V gene is TRBV3-1, the J gene TRBJ1-1, with D tentatively TRBD1 (5 bases). The CDR3 has 13 amino acids. Germline CDR1 and CDR2: LGHDT and YNNKEL (reference sequence). Trimming cost V 7 bases and J 8 bases, with 17 bases left between them. CDR3 bases: TGTGCCAGCACCAATCAGTGGGGCTCGGAAGCTTTCTTT. This codes for CASTNQWGSEAFF.

This clonotype showed up just a few times. The genes are TRBV18 and TRBJ1-2; no firm D call. Germline V CDR1 and CDR2: KGHSH, LQKENI. With 4 bases removed from V and 5 bases from J, the gap between germline ends came to 11 bases. This CDR3 is 13 amino acids long. This CDR3 reads CASSLDIQYGYTF. In nucleotides, the CDR3 is TGTGCCAGCTCACTCGACATACAATATGGCTACACCTTC.

This clonotype was counted between two and nine times. The V and J genes are TRBV18 and TRBJ2-5; D call uncertain. V lost 0 bases, J lost 3 bases, and 5 bases lay in between. Per germline, CDR1 KGHSH and CDR2 LQKENI. There are 13 residues in the CDR3. CDR3 bases: TGTGCCAGCTCACCACCGGCAAAAGAGACCCAGTACTTC. Amino acids: CASSPPAKETQYF.

This clonotype came up many times. The genes are TRBV19 and TRBJ2-4; D is uncertain. V was trimmed by 4 bases and J by 0 bases, leaving 13 bases between them. Germline V gene lookup returns CDR1 LNHDA and CDR2 SQIVND (reference sequence). The CDR3 extends over 16 amino acids. The CDR3 DNA sequence: TGTGCCAGTAGTACCCCGTTGTCCGTAGCCAAAAACATTCAGTACTTC. It encodes CASSTPLSVAKNIQYF. The full variable domain, rest sourced from reference TRBV19 and TRBJ2-4, is DGGITQSPKYLFRKEGQNVTLSCEQNLNHDAMYWYRQDPGQGLRLIYYSQIVNDFQKGDIAEGYSVSREKKESFPLTVTSAQKNPTAFYLCASSTPLSVAKNIQYFGAGTRLSVL.

This clonotype was recorded at least ten times. This chain uses TRBV2 with TRBJ2-7; D gene uncertain. The V gene's germline CDR1 is SNHLY and CDR2 FYNNEI. Trimming shortened V by 1 base and J by 0 bases, and 7 bases separated the two germline ends. The CDR3 is 14 residues long. CDR3 DNA: TGTGCCAGCAGTGAAGGGGCACTCTCCTACGAGCAGTACTTC. This codes for CASSEGALSYEQYF.

This clonotype was seen a few times. The rearrangement links TRBV18 to TRBJ2-5; 9 nucleotides agree with TRBD2. V dropped 3 bases and J dropped 2; count of bases not matched to a gene: 10. The CDR3 is 17 residues long. Looked up from germline, CDR1 is KGHSH and CDR2 is LQKENI. The CDR3 DNA is TGTGCCAGCTCACCGATCCTTGTTAGCGGGAGTCAAGAGACCCAGTACTTC. This encodes CASSPILVSGSQETQYF.

The rearrangement joins TRBV7-9 to TRBJ1-5; no definite D call. Trimming removed 1 base from V and 5 bases from J, with 6 bases in between. CDR1 is SEHNR and CDR2 is FQNEAQ in the germline V gene (reference sequence). The CDR3 has 13 residues. This chain's CDR3 is CASSLGVHQPQHF. The DNA for the CDR3 is TGTGCCAGCAGCTTAGGGGTGCATCAGCCCCAGCATTTT.

J is TRBJ2-1 and V is TRBV9, with D possibly being TRBD2 (5 bases). Germline V gene data show CDR1 as SGDLS and CDR2 as YYNGEE. The CDR3 is 15 amino acids. V lost 1 base to trimming and J lost 0 bases, with 8 bases between them. The CDR3 coding sequence is TGTGCCAGCAGCGTACCGGGAAGCTCCTACAATGAGCAGTTCTTC. Its translation: CASSVPGSSYNEQFF.

Concerning this clonotype itself: A much larger clone lies a single base off, so this may be a read error. Here the CDR3 reads CASSGTGTYDQYF. The CDR3 DNA reads TGTGCCAGCTCAGGGACAGGGACCTACGACCAGTACTTC. The chain links TRBV18 to TRBJ2-7, with 9 bases lining up with TRBD1. There are 13 residues in the CDR3. Germline V gene data show CDR1 as KGHSH and CDR2 as LQKENI.

This clonotype was counted ten times or more. V usage is TRBV6-2 or TRBV6-3 and J usage is TRBJ1-5; D gene ambiguous. The CDR3 runs to 14 residues. The V gene's germline CDR1 is MNHEY and CDR2 SVGEGT. Trimming stripped 2 bases from V and 0 bases from J, with 5 bases between. CDR3 in DNA: TGTGCCAGCAGTTACATAAATAGCAATCAGCCCCAGCATTTT. It yields the protein CASSYINSNQPQHF.

This clonotype was seen many times. Here the CDR3 DNA reads TGTGCCAGCAGCTTAGGGCGGTATAGCAATCAGCCCCAGCATTTT. Its translation is CASSLGRYSNQPQHF. V is TRBV7-2 and J is TRBJ1-5; D uncertain. Trimming cost V 1 base and J 0 bases, with 7 bases left between them. The CDR3 covers 15 residues. Germline CDR1 SGHTA, CDR2 FQGNSA.

V gene TRBV5-4 combines with J gene TRBJ1-1; D unclear. The CDR3 contains 13 residues. Germline-derived CDR1 and CDR2 are SGHNT and YYREEE (reference sequence). Between the trimmed V and J ends, which lost 4 bases and 6 bases, there was a span of 13 bases. CDR3 residues: CASSAPRTAEAFF. The CDR3 bases are TGTGCCAGCAGCGCGCCTAGGACGGCTGAAGCTTTCTTT.

This chain uses TRBV12-3 or TRBV12-4 with TRBJ1-1; D is unresolved. This CDR3 contains 13 residues. The V end lost 6 bases, the J end lost 5 bases, and 13 bases lay between the germline ends. CDR3 sequence reads: CASSLAGRTEAFF. DNA of the CDR3: TGTGCCAGCAGCTTGGCTGGGCGGACTGAAGCTTTCTTT.

With regard to this clonotype: This may be a read error: a much more frequent sequence differs by one nucleotide. This chain connects TRBV28 to TRBJ1-2; D ambiguous. The CDR3 sequence is 12 residues long. Germline CDR1 reads MDHEN; CDR2 reads SYDVKM. With 6 bases removed from V and 2 bases from J, the gap between germline ends came to 7 bases. This CDR3 is CASRNSNYGYTF. For the CDR3, the DNA is TGTGCCAGCAGGAACTCGAACTATGGCTACACCTTC.

This clonotype appeared many times. The V and J genes are TRBV15 and TRBJ1-6, with D tentatively TRBD1 (6 bases). Germline V gene sequence: CDR1 LNHNV, CDR2 YYDKDF (reference sequence). This CDR3 has 13 amino acids. Between the trimmed V and J ends, which lost 2 bases and 7 bases, there was a span of 6 bases. CDR3: CATSRQGNSPLHF. In DNA, the CDR3 is TGTGCCACCAGCAGACAGGGGAATTCACCCCTCCACTTT. Supplemented by reference TRBV15 and TRBJ1-6, the full variable domain reads DAMVIQNPRYQVTQFGKPVTLSCSQTLNHNVMYWYQQKSSQAPKLLFHYYDKDFNNEADTPDNFQSRRPNTSFCFLDIRSPGLGDTAMYLCATSRQGNSPLHFGNGTRLTVT.

This clonotype was found many times. J is TRBJ2-7 and V is TRBV20-1; D remains ambiguous. CDR3 length: 13 residues. Germline assignment: CDR1 DFQATT and CDR2 SNEGSKA (reference sequence). With 4 bases removed from V and 2 bases from J, the gap between germline ends came to 12 bases. CDR3 nucleotide sequence: TGCAGTGCTAACTGGGATCGGGCCTACGAGCAGTACTTC. It is translated as CSANWDRAYEQYF.

Comment on this clonotype: This could be a read error, since a much larger clone is one nucleotide away. The V gene is TRBV7-2, the J gene TRBJ1-2; maybe TRBD1 (6 bases). This CDR3 has 12 residues. Germline V CDR1 and CDR2: SGHTA, FQGNSA. The CDR3 DNA sequence: TGTGCCAGCAGACAGGGAGTCTATAGCTACACCTTC. The encoded protein is CASRQGVYSYTF.

This clonotype was picked up many times. The rearrangement joins TRBV6-1 to TRBJ1-1; no clear D. The CDR3 length is 14 residues. V was trimmed by 0 bases and J by 0 bases, leaving 5 bases between them. Looked up from germline, CDR1 is MNHNS and CDR2 is SASEGT. The CDR3 spells CASSEAIMNTEAFF. The CDR3 region has the DNA TGTGCCAGCAGTGAAGCAATCATGAACACTGAAGCTTTCTTT.

This clonotype has ten or more counts. The V gene is TRBV20-1, the J gene TRBJ1-1; 7 bases agree with TRBD1. The CDR3 totals 14 residues. Germline V gene data show CDR1 as DFQATT and CDR2 as SNEGSKA (reference sequence). V was pared by 0 bases and J by 11 bases, with 12 bases of the junction left unmatched. The CDR3 nucleotides read TGCAGTGCTAGAGATGTCAACAGGGGCGATGTGGCTTTCTTT. Residues: CSARDVNRGDVAFF.

This clonotype was recorded a few times. A much larger clone differs from this one at a single base, so this may be a read error. The rearrangement links TRBV19 to TRBJ2-3, with TRBD2 matching over 8 bases. This CDR3 spans 16 amino acids. V shed 3 bases and J 2 bases; nucleotides not matched to a gene: 7. Germline V gene data show CDR1 as LNHDA and CDR2 as SQIVND (reference sequence). CDR3 protein: CASSITTGGPTDTQYF. For the CDR3, the DNA is TGTGCCAGTAGTATTACGACGGGGGGGCCCACAGATACGCAGTATTTT.

This clonotype was counted at least ten times. The genes are TRBV27 and TRBJ2-7, with TRBD2 matching over 8 bases. This CDR3 is built from 13 residues. V shed 5 bases and J 4 bases; nucleotides not matched to a gene: 4. Germline V gene lookup returns CDR1 MNHEY and CDR2 SMNVEV (reference sequence). In DNA form, the CDR3 reads TGTGCCAGCAGTCTGATAGCGGGGTACGAGCAGTACTTC. The encoded protein is CASSLIAGYEQYF.

The chain has TRBV3-1 and TRBJ1-5; a weak D match, TRBD1 (5 bases). There are 16 residues in the CDR3. The germline V gene encodes CDR1 LGHDT and CDR2 YNNKEL (reference sequence). Trimming pared 0 bases from V and 0 bases from J, leaving 9 bases between. The CDR3 sequence: CASSQEQDYSNQPQHF. The CDR3 DNA is TGTGCCAGCAGCCAAGAACAGGACTATAGCAATCAGCCCCAGCATTTT.

In regard to this clonotype: A read error may explain this, as a much larger clone is one base away. The genes are TRBV20-1 and TRBJ1-5; unclear D gene. The CDR3 spans 14 residues. Trimming took 4 bases from V and 4 from J, leaving 14 bases between them. Germline assignment: CDR1 DFQATT and CDR2 SNEGSKA (reference sequence). Here the CDR3 DNA reads TGCAGTGCTACAGATCAGAACACGAATCAGCCCCAGCATTTT. Amino acid sequence: CSATDQNTNQPQHF.

This clonotype appeared many times. The CDR3 here is CASSKGQLSSYEQYF. In DNA form, the CDR3 reads TGTGCCAGCAGTAAGGGACAGCTTAGCTCCTACGAGCAGTACTTC. The rearrangement uses TRBV27 and TRBJ2-7; 7 bases line up with TRBD1. V was clipped by 5 bases and J by 0 bases; unmatched bases: 7. Germline V gene data show CDR1 as MNHEY and CDR2 as SMNVEV (reference sequence). CDR3 length equals 15 residues.

Points on this clonotype: Possible read error: a much larger clone is one base away. V gene TRBV28 combines with J gene TRBJ1-2, with D tentatively TRBD1 (5 bases). From germline, CDR1 is MDHEN and CDR2 SYDVKM. The CDR3 has 17 residues. The CDR3 loop is CACSLPPTAGRDYGYTF. The CDR3 DNA follows: TGTGCCTGCAGTTTACCACCGACCGCGGGGCGAGACTATGGCTACACCTTC.

Concerning this clonotype itself: A much bigger clone sits one base away, suggesting this may be a read error. In DNA, the CDR3 is TGTGCCAGCAGTTGCCCGGCGACTGCCCCCCTGCTCTTC. Translated: CASSCPATAPLLF. The rearrangement joins TRBV6-9 to TRBJ2-7, with D unresolved. The V gene's germline CDR1 is MNHGY and CDR2 SVAAGI. The CDR3 is 13 amino acids.